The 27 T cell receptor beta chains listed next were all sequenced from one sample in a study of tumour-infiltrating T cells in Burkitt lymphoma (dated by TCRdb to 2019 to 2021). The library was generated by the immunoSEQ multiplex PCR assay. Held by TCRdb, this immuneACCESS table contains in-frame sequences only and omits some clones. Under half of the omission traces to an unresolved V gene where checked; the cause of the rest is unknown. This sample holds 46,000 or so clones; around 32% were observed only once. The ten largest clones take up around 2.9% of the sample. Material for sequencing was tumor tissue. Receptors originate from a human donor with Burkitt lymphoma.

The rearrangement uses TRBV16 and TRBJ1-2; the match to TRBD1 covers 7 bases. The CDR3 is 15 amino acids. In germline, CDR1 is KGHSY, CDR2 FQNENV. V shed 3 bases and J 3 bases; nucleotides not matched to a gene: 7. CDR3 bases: TGTGCCAGCAGCCAGCCAACCGGGACAGACTATGGCTACACCTTC. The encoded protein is CASSQPTGTDYGYTF.

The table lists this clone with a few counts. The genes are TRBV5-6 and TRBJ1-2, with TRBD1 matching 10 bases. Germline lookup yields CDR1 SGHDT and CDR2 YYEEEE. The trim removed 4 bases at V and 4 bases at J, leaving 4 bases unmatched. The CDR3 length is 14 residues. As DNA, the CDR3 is TGTGCCAGCAGCAGGGGACAGGGGACCTATGGCTACACCTTC. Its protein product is CASSRGQGTYGYTF.

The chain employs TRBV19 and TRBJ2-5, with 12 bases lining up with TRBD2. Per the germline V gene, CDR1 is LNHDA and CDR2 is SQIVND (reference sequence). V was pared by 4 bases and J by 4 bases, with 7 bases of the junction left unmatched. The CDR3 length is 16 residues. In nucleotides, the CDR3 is TGTGCCAGTAGTAGGGTCCCGGGACTAGCGGGAGAGACCCAGTACTTC. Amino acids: CASSRVPGLAGETQYF.

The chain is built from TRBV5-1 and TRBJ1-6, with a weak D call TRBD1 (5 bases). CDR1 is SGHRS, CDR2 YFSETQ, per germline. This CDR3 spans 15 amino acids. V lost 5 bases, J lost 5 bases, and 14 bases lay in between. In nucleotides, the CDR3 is TGCGCCAGCAGTTTGCGGGGCCCGGATAATTCACCCCTCCACTTT. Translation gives CASSLRGPDNSPLHF.

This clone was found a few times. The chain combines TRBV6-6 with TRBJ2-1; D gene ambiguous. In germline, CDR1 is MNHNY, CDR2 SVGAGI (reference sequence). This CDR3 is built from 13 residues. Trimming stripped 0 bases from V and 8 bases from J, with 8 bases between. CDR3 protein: CASSYSRNDEQFF. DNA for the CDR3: TGTGCCAGCAGTTACTCGAGGAACGATGAGCAGTTCTTC.

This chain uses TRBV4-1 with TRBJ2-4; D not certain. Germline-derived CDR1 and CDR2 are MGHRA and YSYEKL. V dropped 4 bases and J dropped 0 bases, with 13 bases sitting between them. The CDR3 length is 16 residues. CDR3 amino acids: CASSRQATLAKNIQYF. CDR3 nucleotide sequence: TGCGCCAGCAGCCGCCAGGCGACTCTAGCCAAAAACATTCAGTACTTC.

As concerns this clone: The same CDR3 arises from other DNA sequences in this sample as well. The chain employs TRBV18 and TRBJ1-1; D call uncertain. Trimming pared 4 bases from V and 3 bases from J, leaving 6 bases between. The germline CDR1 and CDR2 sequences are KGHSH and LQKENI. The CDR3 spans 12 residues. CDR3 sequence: CASSREYTEAFF. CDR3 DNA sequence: TGTGCCAGCTCACGGGAGTACACTGAAGCTTTCTTT. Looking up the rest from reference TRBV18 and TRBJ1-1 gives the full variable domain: NAGVMQNPRHLVRRRGQEARLRCSPMKGHSHVYWYRQLPEEGLKFMVYLQKENIIDESGMPKERFSAEFPKEGPSILRIQQVVRGDSAAYFCASSREYTEAFFGQGTRLTVV.

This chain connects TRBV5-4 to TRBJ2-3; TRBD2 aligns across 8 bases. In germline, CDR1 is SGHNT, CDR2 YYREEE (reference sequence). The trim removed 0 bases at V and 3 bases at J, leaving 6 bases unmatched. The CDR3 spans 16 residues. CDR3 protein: CASSLAPGGPTDTQYF. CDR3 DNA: TGTGCCAGCAGCTTGGCCCCGGGGGGGCCTACAGATACGCAGTATTTT.

The CDR3 DNA is TGTGCCAGCAGCCGAACAGGGGGCGCCTCCTACGAGCAGTACTTC. Protein sequence: CASSRTGGASYEQYF. The chain links TRBV11-2 to TRBJ2-7; 9 nucleotides line up with TRBD1. The CDR3 sequence is 15 residues long. The V gene's germline CDR1 is SGHAT and CDR2 FQNNGV. Trimming at V came to 5 bases and at J to 0 bases, leaving 5 bases not matched to a gene.

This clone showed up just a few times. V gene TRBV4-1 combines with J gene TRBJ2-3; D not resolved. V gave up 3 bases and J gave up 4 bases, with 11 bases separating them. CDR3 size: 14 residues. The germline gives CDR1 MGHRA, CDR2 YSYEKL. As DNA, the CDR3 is TGCGCCAGCAGCCACACACATTCCCCAGATACGCAGTATTTT. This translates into CASSHTHSPDTQYF.

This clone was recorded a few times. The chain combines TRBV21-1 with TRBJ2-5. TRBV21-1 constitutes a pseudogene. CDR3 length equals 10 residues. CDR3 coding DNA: TGTGCCAGCAGCAAAGAGACCCAGTACTTC. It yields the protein CASSKETQYF.

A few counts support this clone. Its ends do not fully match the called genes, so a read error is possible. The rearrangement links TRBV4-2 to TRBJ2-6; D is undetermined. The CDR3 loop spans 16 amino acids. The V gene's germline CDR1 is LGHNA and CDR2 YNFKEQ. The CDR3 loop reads CASSKDHRAGANVLTF. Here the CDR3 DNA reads TGTGCCAGCAGCAAAGACCACAGAGCTGGGGCCAACGTCCTGACTTTC.

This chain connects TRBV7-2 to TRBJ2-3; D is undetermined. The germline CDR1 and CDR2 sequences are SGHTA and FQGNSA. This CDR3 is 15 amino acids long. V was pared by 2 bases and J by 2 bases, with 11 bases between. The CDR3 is CASSLSTRPTDTQYF. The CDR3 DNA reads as TGTGCCAGCAGCTTATCGACCAGGCCCACAGATACGCAGTATTTT.

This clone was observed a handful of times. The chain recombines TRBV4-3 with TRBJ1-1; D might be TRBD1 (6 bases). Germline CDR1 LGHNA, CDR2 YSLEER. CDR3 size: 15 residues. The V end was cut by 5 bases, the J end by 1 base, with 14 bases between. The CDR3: CASSSDSTENTEAFF. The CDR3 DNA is TGCGCCAGCAGCTCGGACAGCACGGAGAACACTGAAGCTTTCTTT.

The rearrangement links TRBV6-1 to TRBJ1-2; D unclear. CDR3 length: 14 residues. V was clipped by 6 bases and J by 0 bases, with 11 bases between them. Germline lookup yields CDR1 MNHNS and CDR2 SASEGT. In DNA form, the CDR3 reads TGTGCCAGCAGCCGGGATAGCACTAACTATGGCTACACCTTC. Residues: CASSRDSTNYGYTF.

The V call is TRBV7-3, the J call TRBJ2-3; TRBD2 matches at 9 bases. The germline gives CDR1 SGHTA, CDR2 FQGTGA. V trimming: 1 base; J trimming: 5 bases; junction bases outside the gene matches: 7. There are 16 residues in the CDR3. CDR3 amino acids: CASSLRVAGVGDTQYF. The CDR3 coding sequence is TGTGCCAGCAGCTTAAGGGTAGCGGGGGTTGGAGATACGCAGTATTTT.

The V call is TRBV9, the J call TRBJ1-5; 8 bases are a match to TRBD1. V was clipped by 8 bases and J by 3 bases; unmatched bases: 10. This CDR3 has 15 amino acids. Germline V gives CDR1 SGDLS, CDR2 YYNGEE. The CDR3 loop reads CASPVGQAHNQPQHF. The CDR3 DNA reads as TGTGCCAGTCCCGTGGGACAGGCCCACAATCAGCCCCAGCATTTT.

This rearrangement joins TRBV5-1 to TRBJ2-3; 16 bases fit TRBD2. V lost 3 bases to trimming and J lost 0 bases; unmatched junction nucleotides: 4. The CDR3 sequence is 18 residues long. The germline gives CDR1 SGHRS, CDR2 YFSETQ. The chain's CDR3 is CASSSGLAGGFSTDTQYF. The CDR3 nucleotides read TGCGCCAGCAGCTCGGGACTAGCGGGGGGGTTTAGCACAGATACGCAGTATTTT.

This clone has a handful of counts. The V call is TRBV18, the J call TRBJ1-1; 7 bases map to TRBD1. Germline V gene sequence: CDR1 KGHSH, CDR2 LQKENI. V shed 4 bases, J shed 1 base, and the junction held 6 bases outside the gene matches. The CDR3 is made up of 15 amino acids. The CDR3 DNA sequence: TGTGCCAGCTCACTAACCGGGACAGAGAACACTGAAGCTTTCTTT. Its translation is CASSLTGTENTEAFF.

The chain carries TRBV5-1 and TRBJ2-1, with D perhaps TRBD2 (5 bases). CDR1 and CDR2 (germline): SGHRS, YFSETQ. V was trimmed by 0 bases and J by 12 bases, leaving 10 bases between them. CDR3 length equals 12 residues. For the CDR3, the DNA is TGCGCCAGCAGCTTGGATTTTGGAGGGCAGTTCTTC. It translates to CASSLDFGGQFF.

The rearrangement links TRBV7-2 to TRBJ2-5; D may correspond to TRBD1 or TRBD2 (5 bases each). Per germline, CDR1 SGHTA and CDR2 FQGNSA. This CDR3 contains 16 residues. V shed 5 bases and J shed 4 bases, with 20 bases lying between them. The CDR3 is CASSHLPGHIRETQYF. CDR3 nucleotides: TGTGCCAGCAGCCACTTACCGGGGCACATTCGAGAGACCCAGTACTTC. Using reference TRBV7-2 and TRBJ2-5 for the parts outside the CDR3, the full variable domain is GAGVSQSPSNKVTEKGKDVELRCDPISGHTALYWYRQSLGQGLEFLIYFQGNSAPDKSGLPSDRFSAERTGGSVSTLTIQRTQQEDSAVYLCASSHLPGHIRETQYFGPGTRLLVL.

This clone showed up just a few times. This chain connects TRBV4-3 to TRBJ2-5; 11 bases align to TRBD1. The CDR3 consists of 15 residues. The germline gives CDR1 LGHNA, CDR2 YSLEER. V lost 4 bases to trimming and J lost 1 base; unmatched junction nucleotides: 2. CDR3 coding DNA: TGCGCCAGCAGCCTCGGGACAGGGGGCCAAGAGACCCAGTACTTC. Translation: CASSLGTGGQETQYF.

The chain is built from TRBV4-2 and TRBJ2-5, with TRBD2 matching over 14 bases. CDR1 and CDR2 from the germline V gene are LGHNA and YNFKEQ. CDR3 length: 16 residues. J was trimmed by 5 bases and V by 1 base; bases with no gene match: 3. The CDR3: CASSQGTSGGRETQYF. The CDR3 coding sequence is TGTGCCAGCAGCCAAGGGACTAGCGGGGGGAGGGAGACCCAGTACTTC.

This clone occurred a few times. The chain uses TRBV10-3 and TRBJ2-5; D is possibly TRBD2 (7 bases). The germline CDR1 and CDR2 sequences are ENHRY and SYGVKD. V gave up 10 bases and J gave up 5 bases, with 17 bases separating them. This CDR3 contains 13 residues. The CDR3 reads CATTAGRGETQYF. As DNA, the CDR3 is TGTGCCACCACGGCGGGGAGGGGGGAGACCCAGTACTTC.

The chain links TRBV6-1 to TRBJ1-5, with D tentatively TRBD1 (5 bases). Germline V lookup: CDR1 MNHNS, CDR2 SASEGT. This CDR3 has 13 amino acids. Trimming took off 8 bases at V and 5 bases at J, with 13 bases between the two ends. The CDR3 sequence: CASHDGGYQPQHF. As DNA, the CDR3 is TGTGCCAGCCATGATGGGGGATATCAGCCCCAGCATTTT.

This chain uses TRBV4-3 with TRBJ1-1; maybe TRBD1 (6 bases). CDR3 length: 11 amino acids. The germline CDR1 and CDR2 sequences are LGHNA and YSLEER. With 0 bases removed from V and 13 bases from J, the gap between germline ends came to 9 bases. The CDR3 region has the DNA TGCGCCAGCAGCCAAGAGGACAGCGTTTTCTTT. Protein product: CASSQEDSVFF.

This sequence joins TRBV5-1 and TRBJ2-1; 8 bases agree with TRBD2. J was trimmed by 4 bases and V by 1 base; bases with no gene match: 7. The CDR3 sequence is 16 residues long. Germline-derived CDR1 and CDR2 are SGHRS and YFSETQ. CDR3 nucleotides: TGCGCCAGCAGCTTGCGGGGGGGCTCCTCGTACAATGAGCAGTTCTTC. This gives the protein CASSLRGGSSYNEQFF.